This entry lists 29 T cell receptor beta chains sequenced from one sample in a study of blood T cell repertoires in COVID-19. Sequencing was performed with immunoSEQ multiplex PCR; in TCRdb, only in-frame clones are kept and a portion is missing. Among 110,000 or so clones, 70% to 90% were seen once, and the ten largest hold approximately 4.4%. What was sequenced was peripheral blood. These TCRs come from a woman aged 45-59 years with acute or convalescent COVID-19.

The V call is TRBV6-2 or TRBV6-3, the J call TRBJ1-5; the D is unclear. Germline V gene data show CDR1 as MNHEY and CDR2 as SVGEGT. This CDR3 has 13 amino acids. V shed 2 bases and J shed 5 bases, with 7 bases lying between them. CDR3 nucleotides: TGTGCCAGCAGTTACCGCACTTATCAGCCCCAGCATTTT. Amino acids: CASSYRTYQPQHF.

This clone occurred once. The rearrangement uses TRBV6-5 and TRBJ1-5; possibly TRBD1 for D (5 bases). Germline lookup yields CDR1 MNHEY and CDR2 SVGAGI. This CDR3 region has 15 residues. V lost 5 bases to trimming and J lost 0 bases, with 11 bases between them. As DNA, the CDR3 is TGTGCCAGCAGTCAGACAGCCCATAGCAATCAGCCCCAGCATTTT. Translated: CASSQTAHSNQPQHF.

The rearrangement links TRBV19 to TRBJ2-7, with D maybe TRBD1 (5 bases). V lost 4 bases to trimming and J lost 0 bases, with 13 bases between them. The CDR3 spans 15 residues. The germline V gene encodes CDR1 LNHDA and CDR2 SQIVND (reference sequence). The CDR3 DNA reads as TGTGCCAGTAGTAGGGGCCAGGAGAGCTCCTACGAGCAGTACTTC. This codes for CASSRGQESSYEQYF.

The CDR3 nucleotides are TGTGCCAGCAGTCCGGGACTAGCGGGAGCCAATGAGCAGTTCTTC. Translating gives CASSPGLAGANEQFF. This chain joins TRBV27 and TRBJ2-1; 14 nucleotides agree with TRBD2. The V and J ends lost 5 bases and 6 bases, in that order; junction bases with no gene match: 3. Germline-derived CDR1 and CDR2 are MNHEY and SMNVEV (reference sequence). The CDR3 extends over 15 amino acids.

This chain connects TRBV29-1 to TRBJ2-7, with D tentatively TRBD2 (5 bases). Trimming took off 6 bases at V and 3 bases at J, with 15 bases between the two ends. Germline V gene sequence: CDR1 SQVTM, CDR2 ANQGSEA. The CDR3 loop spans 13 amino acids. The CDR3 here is CSVEVLAGYEQYF. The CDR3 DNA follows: TGCAGCGTGGAGGTGTTGGCAGGCTACGAGCAGTACTTC.

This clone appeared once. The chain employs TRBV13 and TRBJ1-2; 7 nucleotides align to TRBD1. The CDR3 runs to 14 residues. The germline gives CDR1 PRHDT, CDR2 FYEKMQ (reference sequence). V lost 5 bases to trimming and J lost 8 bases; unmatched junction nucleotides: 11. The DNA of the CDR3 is TGTGCCAGCAGCGTCACAGGGGACCGGGACGGCTACACCTTC. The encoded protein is CASSVTGDRDGYTF.

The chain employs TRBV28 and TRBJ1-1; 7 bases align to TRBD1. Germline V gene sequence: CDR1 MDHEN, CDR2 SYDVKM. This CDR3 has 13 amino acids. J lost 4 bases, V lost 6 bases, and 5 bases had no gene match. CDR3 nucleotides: TGTGCCAGCAGGTCAGGGGGTAGCACTGAAGCTTTCTTT. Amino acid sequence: CASRSGGSTEAFF.

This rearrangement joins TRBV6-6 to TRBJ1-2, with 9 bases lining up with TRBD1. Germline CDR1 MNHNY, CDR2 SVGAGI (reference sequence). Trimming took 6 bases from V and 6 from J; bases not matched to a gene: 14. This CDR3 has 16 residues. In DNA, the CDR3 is TGTGCCAGCAGCCGATCCAATCCCGGGACAGGGCATGGCTACACCTTC. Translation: CASSRSNPGTGHGYTF.

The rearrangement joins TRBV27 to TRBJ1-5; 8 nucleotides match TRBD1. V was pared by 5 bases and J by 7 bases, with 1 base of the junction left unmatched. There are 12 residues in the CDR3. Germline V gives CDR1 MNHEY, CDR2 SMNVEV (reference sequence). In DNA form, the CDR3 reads TGTGCCAGCAGTGGACAGGGACAGCCCCAGCATTTT. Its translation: CASSGQGQPQHF.

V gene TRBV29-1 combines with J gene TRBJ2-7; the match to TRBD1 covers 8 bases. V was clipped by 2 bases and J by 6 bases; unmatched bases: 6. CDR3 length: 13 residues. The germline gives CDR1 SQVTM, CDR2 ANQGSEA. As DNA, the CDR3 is TGCAGCGTTGAAACCCCACAGGGGGGCGAGCAGTACTTC. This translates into CSVETPQGGEQYF.

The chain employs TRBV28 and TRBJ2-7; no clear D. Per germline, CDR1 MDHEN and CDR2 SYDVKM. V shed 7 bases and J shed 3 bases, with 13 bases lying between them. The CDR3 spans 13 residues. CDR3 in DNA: TGTGCCAGCACCCCGCCTGGCGGCTACGAGCAGTACTTC. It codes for CASTPPGGYEQYF. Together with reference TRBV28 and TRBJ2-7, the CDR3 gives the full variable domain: DVKVTQSSRYLVKRTGEKVFLECVQDMDHENMFWYRQDPGLGLRLIYFSYDVKMKEKGDIPEGYSVSREKKERFSLILESASTNQTSMYLCASTPPGGYEQYFGPGTRLTVT.

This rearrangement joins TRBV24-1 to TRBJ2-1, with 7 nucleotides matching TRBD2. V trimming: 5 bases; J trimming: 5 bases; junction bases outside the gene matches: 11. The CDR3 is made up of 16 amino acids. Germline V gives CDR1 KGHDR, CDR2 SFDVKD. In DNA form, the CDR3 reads TGTGCCACCAGTGGTTCCGGGACTACCTTTGACAATGAGCAGTTCTTC. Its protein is CATSGSGTTFDNEQFF.

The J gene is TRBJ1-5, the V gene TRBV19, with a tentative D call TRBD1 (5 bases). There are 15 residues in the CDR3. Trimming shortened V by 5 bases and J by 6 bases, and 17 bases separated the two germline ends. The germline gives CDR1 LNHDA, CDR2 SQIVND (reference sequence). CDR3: CASSGRRGEGQPQHF. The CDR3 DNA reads TGTGCCAGTAGTGGTCGGCGGGGCGAGGGTCAGCCCCAGCATTTT.

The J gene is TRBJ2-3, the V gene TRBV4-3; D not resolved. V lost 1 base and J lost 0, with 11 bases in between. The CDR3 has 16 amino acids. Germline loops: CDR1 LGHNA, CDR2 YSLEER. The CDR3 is CASSQGAAGSTDTQYF. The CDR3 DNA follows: TGCGCCAGCAGCCAAGGTGCGGCCGGGAGCACAGATACGCAGTATTTT.

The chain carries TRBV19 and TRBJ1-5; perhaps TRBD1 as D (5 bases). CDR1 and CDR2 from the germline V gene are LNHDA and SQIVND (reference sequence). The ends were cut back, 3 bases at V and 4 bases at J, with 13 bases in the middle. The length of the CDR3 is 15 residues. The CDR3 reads CASSITGQDNQPQHF. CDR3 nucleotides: TGTGCCAGTAGTATTACAGGACAAGATAATCAGCCCCAGCATTTT.

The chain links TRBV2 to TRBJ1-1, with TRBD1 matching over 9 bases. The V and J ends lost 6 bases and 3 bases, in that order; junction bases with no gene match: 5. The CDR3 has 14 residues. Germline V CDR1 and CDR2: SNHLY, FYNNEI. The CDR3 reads CASRNRGRDTEAFF. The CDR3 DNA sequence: TGTGCCAGCAGGAACAGGGGGCGGGACACTGAAGCTTTCTTT.

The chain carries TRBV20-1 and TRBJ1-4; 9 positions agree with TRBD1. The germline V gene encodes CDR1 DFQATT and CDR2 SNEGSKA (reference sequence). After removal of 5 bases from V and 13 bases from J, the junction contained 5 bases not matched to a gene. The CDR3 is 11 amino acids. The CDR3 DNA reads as TGCAGTGCTTCTACAGGGGGCAGACTGTTTTTT. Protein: CSASTGGRLFF.

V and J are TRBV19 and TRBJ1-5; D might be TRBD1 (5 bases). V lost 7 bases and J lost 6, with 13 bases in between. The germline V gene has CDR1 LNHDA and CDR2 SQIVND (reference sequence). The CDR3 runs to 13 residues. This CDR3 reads CASNRAGGQPQHF. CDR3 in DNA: TGTGCCAGTAATCGCGCGGGGGGTCAGCCCCAGCATTTT.

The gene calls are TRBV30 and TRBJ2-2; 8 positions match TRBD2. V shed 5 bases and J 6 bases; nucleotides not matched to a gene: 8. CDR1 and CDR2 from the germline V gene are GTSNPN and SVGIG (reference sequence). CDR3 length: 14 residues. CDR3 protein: CAWPRGGSAGELFF. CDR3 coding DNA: TGTGCCTGGCCCCGGGGGGGGTCTGCCGGGGAGCTGTTTTTT. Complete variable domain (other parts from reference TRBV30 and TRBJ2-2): SQTIHQWPATLVQPVGSPLSLECTVEGTSNPNLYWYRQAAGRGLQLLFYSVGIGQISSEVPQNLSASRPQDRQFILSSKKLLLSDSGFYLCAWPRGGSAGELFFGEGSRLTVL.

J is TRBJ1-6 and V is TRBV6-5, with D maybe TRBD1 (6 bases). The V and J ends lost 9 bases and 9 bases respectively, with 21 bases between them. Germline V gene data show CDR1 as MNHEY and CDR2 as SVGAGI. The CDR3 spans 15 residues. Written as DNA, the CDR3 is TGTGCCAGTGCCGGCAGGGGTGCGGAATTTTCACCCCTCCACTTT. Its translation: CASAGRGAEFSPLHF.

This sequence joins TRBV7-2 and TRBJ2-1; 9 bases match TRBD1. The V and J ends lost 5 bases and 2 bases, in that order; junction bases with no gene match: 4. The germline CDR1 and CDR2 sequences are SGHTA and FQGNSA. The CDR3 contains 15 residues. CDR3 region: CASSQDRGAYNEQFF. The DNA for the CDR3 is TGTGCCAGCAGCCAAGACAGGGGGGCCTACAATGAGCAGTTCTTC.

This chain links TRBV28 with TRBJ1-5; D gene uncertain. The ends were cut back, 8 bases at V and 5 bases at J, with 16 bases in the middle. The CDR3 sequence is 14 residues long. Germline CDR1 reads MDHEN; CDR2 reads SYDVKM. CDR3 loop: CASLLTSPHQPQHF. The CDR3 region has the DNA TGTGCCAGCCTCTTGACTTCCCCCCATCAGCCCCAGCATTTT.

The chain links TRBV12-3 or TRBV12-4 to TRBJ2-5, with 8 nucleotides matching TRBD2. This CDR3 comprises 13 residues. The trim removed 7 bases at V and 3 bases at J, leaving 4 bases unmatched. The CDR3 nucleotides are TGTGCCAGCACCCTGACTAGCGAAGAGACCCAGTACTTC. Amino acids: CASTLTSEETQYF.

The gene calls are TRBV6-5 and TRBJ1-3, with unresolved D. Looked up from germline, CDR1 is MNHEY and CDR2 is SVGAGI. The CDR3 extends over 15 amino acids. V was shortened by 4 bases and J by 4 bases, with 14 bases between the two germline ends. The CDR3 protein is CASSFLRDSGNTIYF. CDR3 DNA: TGTGCCAGCAGTTTCTTGAGAGATTCCGGAAACACCATATATTTT.

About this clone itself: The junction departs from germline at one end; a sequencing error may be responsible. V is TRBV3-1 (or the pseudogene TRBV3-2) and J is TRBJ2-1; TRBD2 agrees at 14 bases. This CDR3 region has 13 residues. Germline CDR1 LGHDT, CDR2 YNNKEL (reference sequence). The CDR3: CASSHGTSGSPIF. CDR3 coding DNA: TGTGCCAGCAGTCACGGGACTAGCGGGAGCCCGATCTTC.

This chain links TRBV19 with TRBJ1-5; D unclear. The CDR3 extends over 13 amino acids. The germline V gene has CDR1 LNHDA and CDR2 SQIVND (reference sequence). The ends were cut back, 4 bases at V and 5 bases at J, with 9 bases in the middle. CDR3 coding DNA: TGTGCCAGTAGTAGGGAGCGGGATCAGCCCCAGCATTTT. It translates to CASSRERDQPQHF. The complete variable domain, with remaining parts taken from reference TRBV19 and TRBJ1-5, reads DGGITQSPKYLFRKEGQNVTLSCEQNLNHDAMYWYRQDPGQGLRLIYYSQIVNDFQKGDIAEGYSVSREKKESFPLTVTSAQKNPTAFYLCASSRERDQPQHFGDGTRLSIL.

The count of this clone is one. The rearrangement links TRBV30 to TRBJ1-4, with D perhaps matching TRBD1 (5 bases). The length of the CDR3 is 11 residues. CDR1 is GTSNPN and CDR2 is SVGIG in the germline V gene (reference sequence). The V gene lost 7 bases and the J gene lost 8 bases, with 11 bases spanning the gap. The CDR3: CASLGVEKLFF. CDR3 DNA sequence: TGTGCCTCCCTAGGGGTGGAAAAACTGTTTTTT.

Written as DNA, the CDR3 is TGTGCCAGCAGCGTTATTCCCGAGGATGGCTACACCTTC. Its translation: CASSVIPEDGYTF. This rearrangement joins TRBV11-2 to TRBJ1-2; D ambiguous. Trimming took off 5 bases at V and 6 bases at J, with 13 bases between the two ends. Germline CDR1 is SGHAT and CDR2 is FQNNGV. The length of the CDR3 is 13 residues.

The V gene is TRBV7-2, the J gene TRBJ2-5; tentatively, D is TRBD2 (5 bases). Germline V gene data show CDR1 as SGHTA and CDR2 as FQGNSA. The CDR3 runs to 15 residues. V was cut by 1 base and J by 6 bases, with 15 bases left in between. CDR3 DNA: TGTGCCAGCAGCTTAGAAGGGTCCGGGGTAAAGACCCAGTACTTC. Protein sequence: CASSLEGSGVKTQYF.